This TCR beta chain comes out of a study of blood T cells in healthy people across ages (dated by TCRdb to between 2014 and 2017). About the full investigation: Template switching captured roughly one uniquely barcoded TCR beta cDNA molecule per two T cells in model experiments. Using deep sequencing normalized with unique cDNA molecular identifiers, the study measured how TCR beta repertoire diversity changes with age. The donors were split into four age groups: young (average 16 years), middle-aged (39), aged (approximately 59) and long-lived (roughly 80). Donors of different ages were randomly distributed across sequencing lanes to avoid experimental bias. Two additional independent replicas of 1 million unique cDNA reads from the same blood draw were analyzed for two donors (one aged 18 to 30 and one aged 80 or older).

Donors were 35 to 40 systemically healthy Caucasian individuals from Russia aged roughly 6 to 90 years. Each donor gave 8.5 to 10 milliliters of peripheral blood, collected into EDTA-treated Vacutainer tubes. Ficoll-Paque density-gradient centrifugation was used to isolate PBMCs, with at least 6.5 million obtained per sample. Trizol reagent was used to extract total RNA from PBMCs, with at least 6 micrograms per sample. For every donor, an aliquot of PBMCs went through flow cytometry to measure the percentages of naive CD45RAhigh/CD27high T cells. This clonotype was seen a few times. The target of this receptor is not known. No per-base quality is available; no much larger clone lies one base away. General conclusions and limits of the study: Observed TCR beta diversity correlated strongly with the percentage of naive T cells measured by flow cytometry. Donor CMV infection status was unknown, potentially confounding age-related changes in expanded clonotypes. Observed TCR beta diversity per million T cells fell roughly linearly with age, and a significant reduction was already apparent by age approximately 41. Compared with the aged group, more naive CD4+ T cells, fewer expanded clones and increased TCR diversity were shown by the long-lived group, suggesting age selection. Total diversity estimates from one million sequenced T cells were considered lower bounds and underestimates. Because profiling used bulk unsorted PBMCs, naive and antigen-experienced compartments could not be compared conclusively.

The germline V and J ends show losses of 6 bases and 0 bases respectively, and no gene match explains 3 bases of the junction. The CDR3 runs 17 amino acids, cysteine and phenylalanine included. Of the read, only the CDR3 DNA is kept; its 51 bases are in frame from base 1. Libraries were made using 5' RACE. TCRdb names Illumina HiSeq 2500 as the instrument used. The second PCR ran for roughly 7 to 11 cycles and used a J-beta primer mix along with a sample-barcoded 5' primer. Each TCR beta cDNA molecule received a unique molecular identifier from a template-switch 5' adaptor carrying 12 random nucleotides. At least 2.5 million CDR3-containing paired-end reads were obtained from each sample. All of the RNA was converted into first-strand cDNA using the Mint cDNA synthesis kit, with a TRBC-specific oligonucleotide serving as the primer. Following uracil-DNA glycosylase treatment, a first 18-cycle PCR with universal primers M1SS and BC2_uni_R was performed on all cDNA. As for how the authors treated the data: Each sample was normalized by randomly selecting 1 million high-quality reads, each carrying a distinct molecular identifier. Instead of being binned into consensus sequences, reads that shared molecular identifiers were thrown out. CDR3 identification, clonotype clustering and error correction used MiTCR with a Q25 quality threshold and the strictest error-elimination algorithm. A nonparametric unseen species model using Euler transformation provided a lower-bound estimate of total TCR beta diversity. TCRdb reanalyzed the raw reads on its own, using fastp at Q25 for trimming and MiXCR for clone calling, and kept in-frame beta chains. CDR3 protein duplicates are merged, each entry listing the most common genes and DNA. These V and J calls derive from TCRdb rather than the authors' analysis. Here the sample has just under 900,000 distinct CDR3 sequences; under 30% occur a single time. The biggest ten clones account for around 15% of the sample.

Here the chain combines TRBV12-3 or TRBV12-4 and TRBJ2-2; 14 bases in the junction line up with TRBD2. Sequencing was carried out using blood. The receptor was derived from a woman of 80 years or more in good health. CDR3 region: CASRRTSGGTNTGELFF. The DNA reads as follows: TGTGCCAGCAGACGGACTAGCGGGGGGACGAACACCGGGGAGCTGTTTTTT.